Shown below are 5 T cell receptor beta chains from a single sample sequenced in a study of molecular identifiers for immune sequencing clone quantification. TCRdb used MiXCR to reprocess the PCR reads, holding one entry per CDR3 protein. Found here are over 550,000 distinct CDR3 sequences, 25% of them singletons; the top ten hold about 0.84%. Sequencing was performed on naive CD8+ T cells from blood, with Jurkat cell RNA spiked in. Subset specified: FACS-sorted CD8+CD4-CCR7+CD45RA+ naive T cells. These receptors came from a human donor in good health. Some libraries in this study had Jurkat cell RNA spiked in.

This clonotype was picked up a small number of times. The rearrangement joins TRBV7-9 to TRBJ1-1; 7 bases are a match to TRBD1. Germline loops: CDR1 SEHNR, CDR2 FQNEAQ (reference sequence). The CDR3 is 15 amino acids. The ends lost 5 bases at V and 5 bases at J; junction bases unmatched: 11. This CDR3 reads CASSTSRQGSTEAFF. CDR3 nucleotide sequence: TGTGCCAGCAGCACCAGTCGACAGGGATCAACTGAAGCTTTCTTT.

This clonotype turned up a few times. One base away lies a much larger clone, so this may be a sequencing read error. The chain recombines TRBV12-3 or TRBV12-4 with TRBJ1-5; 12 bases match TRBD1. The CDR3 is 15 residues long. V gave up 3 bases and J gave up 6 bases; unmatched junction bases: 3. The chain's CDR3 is CASSLGTGGSQPQHF. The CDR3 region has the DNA TGTGCCAGCAGTTTGGGGACAGGGGGCAGTCAGCCCCAGCATTTT.

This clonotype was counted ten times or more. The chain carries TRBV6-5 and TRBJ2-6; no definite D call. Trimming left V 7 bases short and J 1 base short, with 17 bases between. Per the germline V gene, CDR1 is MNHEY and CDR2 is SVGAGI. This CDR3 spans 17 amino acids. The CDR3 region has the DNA TGTGCCAGCACCTCCTTCTGGGCCGGTTCTGGGGCCAACGTCCTGACTTTC. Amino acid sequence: CASTSFWAGSGANVLTF.

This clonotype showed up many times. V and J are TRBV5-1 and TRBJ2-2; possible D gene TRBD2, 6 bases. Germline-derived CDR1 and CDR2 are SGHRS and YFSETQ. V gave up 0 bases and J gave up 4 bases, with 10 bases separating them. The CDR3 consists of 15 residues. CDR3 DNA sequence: TGCGCCAGCAGCTTGGCCCAGGAGGGCACCGGGGAGCTGTTTTTT. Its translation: CASSLAQEGTGELFF.

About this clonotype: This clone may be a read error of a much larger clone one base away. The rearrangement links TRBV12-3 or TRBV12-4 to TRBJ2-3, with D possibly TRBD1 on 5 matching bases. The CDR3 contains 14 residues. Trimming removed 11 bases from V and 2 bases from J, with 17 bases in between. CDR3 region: CACGPDTDTDTQYF. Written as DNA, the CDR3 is TGTGCCTGCGGTCCGGACACCGACACAGATACGCAGTATTTT.